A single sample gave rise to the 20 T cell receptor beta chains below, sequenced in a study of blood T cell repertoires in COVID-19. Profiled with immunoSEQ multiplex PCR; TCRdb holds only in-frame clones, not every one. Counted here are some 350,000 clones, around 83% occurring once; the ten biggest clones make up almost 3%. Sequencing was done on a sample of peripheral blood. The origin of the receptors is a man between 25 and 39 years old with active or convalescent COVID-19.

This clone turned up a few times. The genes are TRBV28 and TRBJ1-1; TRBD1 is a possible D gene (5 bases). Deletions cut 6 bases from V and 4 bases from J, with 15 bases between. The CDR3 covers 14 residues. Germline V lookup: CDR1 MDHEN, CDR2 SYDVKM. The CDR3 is CASRGGHITTEAFF. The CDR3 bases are TGTGCCAGCAGGGGAGGACATATTACCACTGAAGCTTTCTTT. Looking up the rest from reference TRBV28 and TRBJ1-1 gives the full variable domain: DVKVTQSSRYLVKRTGEKVFLECVQDMDHENMFWYRQDPGLGLRLIYFSYDVKMKEKGDIPEGYSVSREKKERFSLILESASTNQTSMYLCASRGGHITTEAFFGQGTRLTVV.

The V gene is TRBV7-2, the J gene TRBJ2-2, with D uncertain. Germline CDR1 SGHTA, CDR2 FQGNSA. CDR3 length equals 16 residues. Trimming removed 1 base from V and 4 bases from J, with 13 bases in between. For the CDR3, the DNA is TGTGCCAGCAGCTTAGTGTTCTCGGTAGCCACCGGGGAGCTGTTTTTT. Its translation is CASSLVFSVATGELFF.

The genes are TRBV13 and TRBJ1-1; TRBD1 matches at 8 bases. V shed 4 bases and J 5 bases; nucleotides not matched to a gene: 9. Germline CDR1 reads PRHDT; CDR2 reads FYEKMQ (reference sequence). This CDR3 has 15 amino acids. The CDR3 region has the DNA TGTGCCAGCAGCTGGGGACAGGAGCGATGGACTGAAGCTTTCTTT. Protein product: CASSWGQERWTEAFF.

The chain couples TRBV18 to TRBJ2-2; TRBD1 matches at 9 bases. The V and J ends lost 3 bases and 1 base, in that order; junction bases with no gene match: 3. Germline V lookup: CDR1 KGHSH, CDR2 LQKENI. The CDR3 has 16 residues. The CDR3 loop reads CASSPSGQGNTGELFF. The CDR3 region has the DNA TGTGCCAGCTCACCGTCGGGACAGGGGAACACCGGGGAGCTGTTTTTT.

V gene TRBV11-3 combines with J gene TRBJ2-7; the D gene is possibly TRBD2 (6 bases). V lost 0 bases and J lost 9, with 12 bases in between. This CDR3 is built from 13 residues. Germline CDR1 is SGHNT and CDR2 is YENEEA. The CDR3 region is CASSLEGRFGQYF. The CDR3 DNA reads TGTGCCAGCAGCTTAGAGGGGAGGTTCGGGCAGTACTTC.

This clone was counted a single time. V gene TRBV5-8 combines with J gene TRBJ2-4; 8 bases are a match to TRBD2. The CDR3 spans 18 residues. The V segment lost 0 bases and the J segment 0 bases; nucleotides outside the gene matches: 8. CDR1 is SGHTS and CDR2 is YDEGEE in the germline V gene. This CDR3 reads CASSLGRTSPLAKNIQYF. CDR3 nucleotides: TGTGCCAGCAGCTTGGGGAGGACTAGCCCTTTAGCCAAAAACATTCAGTACTTC.

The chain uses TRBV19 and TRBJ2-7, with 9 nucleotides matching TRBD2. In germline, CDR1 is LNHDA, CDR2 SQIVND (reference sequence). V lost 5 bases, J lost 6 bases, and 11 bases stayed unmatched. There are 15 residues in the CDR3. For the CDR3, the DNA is TGTGCCAGTAGTCTCCAACCGGGACTAGCCTCCGAGCAGTACTTC. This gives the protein CASSLQPGLASEQYF.

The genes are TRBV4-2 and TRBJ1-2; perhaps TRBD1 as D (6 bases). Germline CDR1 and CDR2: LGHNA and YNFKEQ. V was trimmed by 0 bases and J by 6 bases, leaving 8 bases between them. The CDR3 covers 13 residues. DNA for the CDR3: TGTGCCAGCAGCCAAGATCGACAGGATGGCTACACCTTC. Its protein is CASSQDRQDGYTF.

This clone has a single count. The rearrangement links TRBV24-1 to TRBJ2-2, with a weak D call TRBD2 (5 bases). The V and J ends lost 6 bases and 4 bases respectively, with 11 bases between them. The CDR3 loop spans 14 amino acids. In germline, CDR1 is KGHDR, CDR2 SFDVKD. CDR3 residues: CATSRGASTGELFF. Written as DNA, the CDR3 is TGTGCCACCAGTCGGGGTGCGAGCACCGGGGAGCTGTTTTTT.

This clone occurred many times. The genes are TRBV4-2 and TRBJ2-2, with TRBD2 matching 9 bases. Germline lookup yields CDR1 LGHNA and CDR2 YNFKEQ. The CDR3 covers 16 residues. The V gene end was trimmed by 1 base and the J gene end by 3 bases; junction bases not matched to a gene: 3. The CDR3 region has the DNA TGTGCCAGCAGCCAAGGGAGCGGGGGGTACACCGGGGAGCTGTTTTTT. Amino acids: CASSQGSGGYTGELFF.

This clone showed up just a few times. CDR3 loop: CSVEKGRSYNEQFF. CDR3 in DNA: TGCAGCGTTGAAAAGGGGAGGTCCTACAATGAGCAGTTCTTC. V usage is TRBV29-1 and J usage is TRBJ2-1, with D possibly TRBD2 on 6 matching bases. Trimming shortened V by 2 bases and J by 1 base, and 9 bases separated the two germline ends. The V gene's germline CDR1 is SQVTM and CDR2 ANQGSEA. The CDR3 is 14 amino acids.

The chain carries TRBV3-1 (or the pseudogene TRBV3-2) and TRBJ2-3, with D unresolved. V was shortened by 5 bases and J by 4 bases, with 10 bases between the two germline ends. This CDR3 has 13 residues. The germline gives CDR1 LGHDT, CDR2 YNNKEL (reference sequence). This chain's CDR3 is CASSLRNSDTQYF. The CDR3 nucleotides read TGTGCCAGCAGCTTGAGAAATTCAGATACGCAGTATTTT.

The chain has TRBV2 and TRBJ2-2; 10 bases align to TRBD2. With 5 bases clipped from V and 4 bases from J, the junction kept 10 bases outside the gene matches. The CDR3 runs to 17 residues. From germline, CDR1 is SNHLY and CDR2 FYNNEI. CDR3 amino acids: CASSRRWLAGATGELFF. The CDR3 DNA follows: TGTGCCAGCAGTCGACGCTGGCTAGCGGGAGCCACCGGGGAGCTGTTTTTT.

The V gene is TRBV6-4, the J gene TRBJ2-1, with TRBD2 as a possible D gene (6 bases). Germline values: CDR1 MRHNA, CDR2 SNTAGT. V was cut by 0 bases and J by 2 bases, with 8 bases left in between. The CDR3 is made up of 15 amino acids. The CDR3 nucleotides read TGTGCCAGCAGTGACTCGGGGGGAGCCTACAATGAGCAGTTCTTC. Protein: CASSDSGGAYNEQFF.

DNA of the CDR3: TGTGCCAGCAGCGCACAGGGACGGCCCCAGCATTTT. Its protein is CASSAQGRPQHF. This chain links TRBV7-2 with TRBJ1-5, with D perhaps matching TRBD1 (6 bases). V was pared by 5 bases and J by 9 bases, with 11 bases between. CDR3 length: 12 residues. CDR1 and CDR2 from the germline V gene are SGHTA and FQGNSA.

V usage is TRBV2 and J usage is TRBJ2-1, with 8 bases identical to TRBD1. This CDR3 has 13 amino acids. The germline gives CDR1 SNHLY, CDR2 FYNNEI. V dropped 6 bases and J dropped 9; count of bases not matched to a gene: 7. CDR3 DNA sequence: TGTGCCAGCAGAAACAGGGGGTATGGTGAGCAGTTCTTC. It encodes CASRNRGYGEQFF. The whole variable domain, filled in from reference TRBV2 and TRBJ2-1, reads EPEVTQTPSHQVTQMGQEVILRCVPISNHLYFYWYRQILGQKVEFLVSFYNNEISEKSEIFDDQFSVERPDGSNFTLKIRSTKLEDSAMYFCASRNRGYGEQFFGPGTRLTVL.

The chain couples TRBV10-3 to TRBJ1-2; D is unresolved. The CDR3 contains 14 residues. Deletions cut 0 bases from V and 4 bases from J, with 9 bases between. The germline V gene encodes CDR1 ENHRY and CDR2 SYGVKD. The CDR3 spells CAISESSLSYGYTF. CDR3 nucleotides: TGTGCCATCAGTGAGTCGAGCCTTTCCTATGGCTACACCTTC.

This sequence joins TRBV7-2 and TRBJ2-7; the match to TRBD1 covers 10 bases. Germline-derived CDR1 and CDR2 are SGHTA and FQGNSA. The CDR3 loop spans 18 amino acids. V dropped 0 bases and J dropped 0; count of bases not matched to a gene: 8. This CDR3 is CASSLALTGTGVSYEQYF. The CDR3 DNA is TGTGCCAGCAGCTTAGCTTTAACCGGGACAGGGGTCTCCTACGAGCAGTACTTC.

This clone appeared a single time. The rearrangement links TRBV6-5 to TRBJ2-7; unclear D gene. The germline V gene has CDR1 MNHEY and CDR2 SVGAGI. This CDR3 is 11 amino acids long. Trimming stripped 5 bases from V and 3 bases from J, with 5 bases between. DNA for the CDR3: TGTGCCAGCAGTCGACACTACGAGCAGTACTTC. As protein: CASSRHYEQYF.

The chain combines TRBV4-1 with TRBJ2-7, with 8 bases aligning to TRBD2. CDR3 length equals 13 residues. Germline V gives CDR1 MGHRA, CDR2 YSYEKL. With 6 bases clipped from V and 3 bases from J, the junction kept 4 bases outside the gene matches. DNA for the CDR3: TGCGCCAGCAGTAAAGCGGGGGACTACGAGCAGTACTTC. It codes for CASSKAGDYEQYF.